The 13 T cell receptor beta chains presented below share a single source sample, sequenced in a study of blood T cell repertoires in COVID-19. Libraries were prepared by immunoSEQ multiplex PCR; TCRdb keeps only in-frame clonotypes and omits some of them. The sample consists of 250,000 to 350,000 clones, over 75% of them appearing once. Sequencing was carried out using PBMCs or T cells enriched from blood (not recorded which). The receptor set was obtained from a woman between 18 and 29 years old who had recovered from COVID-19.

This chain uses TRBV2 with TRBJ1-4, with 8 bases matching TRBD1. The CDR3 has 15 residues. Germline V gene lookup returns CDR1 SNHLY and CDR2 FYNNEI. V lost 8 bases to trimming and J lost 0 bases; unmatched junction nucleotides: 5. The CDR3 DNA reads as TGTGCCAGCGGTCAGGGGGCTACAACTAATGAAAAACTGTTTTTT. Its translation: CASGQGATTNEKLFF. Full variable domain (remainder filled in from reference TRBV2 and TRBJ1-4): EPEVTQTPSHQVTQMGQEVILRCVPISNHLYFYWYRQILGQKVEFLVSFYNNEISEKSEIFDDQFSVERPDGSNFTLKIRSTKLEDSAMYFCASGQGATTNEKLFFGSGTQLSVL.

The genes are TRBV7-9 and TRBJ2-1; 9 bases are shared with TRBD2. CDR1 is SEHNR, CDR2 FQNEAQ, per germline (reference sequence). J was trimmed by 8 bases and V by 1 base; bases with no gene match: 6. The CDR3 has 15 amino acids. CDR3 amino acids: CASSLGGTSLDEQFF. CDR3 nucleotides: TGTGCCAGCAGCTTAGGCGGGACTAGCTTAGATGAGCAGTTCTTC.

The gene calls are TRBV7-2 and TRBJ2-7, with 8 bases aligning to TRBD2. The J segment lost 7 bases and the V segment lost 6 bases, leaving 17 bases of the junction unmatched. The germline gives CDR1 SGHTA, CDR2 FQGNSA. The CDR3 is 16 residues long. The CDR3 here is CASRDGRGLSGDEQYF. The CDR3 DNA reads TGTGCCAGCAGAGATGGGCGGGGACTTAGCGGGGATGAGCAGTACTTC. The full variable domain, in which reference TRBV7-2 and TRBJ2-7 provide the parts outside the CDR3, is GAGVSQSPSNKVTEKGKDVELRCDPISGHTALYWYRQSLGQGLEFLIYFQGNSAPDKSGLPSDRFSAERTGGSVSTLTIQRTQQEDSAVYLCASRDGRGLSGDEQYFGPGTRLTVT.

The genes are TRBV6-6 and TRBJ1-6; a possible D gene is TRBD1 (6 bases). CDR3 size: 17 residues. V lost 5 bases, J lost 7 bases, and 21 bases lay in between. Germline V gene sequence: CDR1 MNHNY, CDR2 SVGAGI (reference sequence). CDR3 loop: CASSPTTRGLKNSPLHF. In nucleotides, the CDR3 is TGTGCCAGCAGTCCTACAACCAGGGGTTTAAAGAATTCACCCCTCCACTTT.

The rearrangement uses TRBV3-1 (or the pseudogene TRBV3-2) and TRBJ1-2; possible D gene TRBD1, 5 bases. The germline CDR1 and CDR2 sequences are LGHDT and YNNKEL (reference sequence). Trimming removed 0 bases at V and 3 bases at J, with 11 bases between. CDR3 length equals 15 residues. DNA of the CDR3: TGTGCCAGCAGCCAAGACCCAGGGCCATACTATGGCTACACCTTC. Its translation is CASSQDPGPYYGYTF.

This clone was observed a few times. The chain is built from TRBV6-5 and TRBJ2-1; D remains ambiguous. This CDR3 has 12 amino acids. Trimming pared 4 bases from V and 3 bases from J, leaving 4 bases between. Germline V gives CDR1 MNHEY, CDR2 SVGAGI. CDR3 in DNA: TGTGCCAGCAGTTGGCTCTACAATGAGCAGTTCTTC. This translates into CASSWLYNEQFF.

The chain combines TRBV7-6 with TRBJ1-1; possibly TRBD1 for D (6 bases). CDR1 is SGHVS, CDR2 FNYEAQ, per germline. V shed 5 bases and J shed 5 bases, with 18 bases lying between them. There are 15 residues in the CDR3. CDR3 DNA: TGTGCCAGCAGCCCCTTACCGGGGGGCGAGACTGAAGCTTTCTTT. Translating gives CASSPLPGGETEAFF.

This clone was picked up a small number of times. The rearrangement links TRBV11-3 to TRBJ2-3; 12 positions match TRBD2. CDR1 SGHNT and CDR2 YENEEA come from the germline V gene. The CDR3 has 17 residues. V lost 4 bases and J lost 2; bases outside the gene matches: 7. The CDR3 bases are TGTGCCAGCAGCTCGAGACTAGCGGGGGCCCTCACAGATACGCAGTATTTT. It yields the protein CASSSRLAGALTDTQYF.

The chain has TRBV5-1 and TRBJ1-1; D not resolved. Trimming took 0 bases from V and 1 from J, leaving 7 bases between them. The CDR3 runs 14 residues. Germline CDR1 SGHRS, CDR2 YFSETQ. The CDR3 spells CASSLGQTNTEAFF. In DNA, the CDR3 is TGCGCCAGCAGCTTGGGACAAACGAACACTGAAGCTTTCTTT.

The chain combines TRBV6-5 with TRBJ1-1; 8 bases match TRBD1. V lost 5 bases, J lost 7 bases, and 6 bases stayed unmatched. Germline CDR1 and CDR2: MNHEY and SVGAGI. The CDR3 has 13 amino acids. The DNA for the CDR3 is TGTGCCAGCAGTCGTGCAGGGGGCTTTGAAGCTTTCTTT. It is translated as CASSRAGGFEAFF.

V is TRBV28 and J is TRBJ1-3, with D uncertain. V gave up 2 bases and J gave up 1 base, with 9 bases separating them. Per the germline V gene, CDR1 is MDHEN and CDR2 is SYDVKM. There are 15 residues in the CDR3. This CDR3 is CASSLSSFSGNTIYF. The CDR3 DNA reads TGTGCCAGCAGTTTAAGTAGCTTTTCTGGAAACACCATATATTTT.

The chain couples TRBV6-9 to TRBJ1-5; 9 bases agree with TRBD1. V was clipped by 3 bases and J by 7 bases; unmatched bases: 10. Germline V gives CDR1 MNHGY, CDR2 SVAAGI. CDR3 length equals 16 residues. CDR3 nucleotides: TGTGCCAGCAGTTACACTGGACAGGGGAGGGAACAGCCCCAGCATTTT. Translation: CASSYTGQGREQPQHF.

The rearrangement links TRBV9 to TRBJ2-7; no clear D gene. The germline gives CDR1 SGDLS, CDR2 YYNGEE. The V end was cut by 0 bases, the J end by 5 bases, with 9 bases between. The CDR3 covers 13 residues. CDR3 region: CASSVVTGHEQYF. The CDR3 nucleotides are TGTGCCAGCAGCGTAGTTACTGGGCACGAGCAGTACTTC.